One sample yielded the 29 T cell receptor beta chains listed below, sequenced in a study of OX40 agonist ivuxolimab in advanced cancers. This table comes from immunoSEQ multiplex PCR, and its TCRdb copy is limited to in-frame clones, with some not included. Among some 81,000 clones, approximately 86% were seen once, and the ten largest hold roughly 2%. The sequences come from CD4+ or CD8+ T cells sorted from blood, collected in a trial of the OX40 agonist ivuxolimab. The receptors come from an adult with an advanced solid tumor such as melanoma, head and neck, liver or kidney cancer.

The chain carries TRBV15 and TRBJ2-1, with TRBD1 matching over 8 bases. With 0 bases clipped from V and 7 bases from J, the junction kept 11 bases outside the gene matches. Germline CDR1 is LNHNV and CDR2 is YYDKDF (reference sequence). CDR3 length: 17 amino acids. The CDR3 nucleotides read TGTGCCACCAGCAGAGATAGCCTCGGACAGGGCAGAAATGAGCAGTTCTTC. This translates into CATSRDSLGQGRNEQFF.

The chain is built from TRBV7-2 and TRBJ2-7, with 9 bases identical to TRBD1. Trimming took 5 bases from V and 3 from J; bases not matched to a gene: 8. CDR1 is SGHTA and CDR2 is FQGNSA in the germline V gene. The CDR3 loop spans 15 amino acids. CDR3 residues: CASSAFTTGGYEQYF. DNA for the CDR3: TGTGCCAGCAGCGCGTTTACGACAGGGGGCTACGAGCAGTACTTC.

J is TRBJ1-4 and V is TRBV25-1; D is unresolved. Germline CDR1 reads MGHDK; CDR2 reads SYGVNS. CDR3 length: 11 amino acids. The V end lost 7 bases, the J end lost 7 bases, and 7 bases lay between the germline ends. CDR3 DNA: TGTGCCAGCACGGCGGGTGAAAAACTGTTTTTT. Translating it yields CASTAGEKLFF.

The V gene is TRBV4-1, the J gene TRBJ2-2, with D uncertain. The CDR3 has 13 amino acids. Germline CDR1 MGHRA, CDR2 YSYEKL. V lost 1 base, J lost 4 bases, and 4 bases lay in between. This CDR3 reads CASSQAFTGELFF. As DNA, the CDR3 is TGCGCCAGCAGCCAAGCCTTCACCGGGGAGCTGTTTTTT.

The rearrangement links TRBV5-1 to TRBJ1-2; TRBD1 matches at 10 bases. The junction had 7 bases not matched to a gene; V was cut back by 4 bases and J by 7 bases. CDR1 SGHRS and CDR2 YFSETQ come from the germline V gene. The CDR3 spans 14 residues. CDR3 residues: CASSTGQGGVGYTF. Written as DNA, the CDR3 is TGCGCCAGCAGCACCGGACAGGGGGGAGTTGGCTACACCTTC.

The rearrangement links TRBV4-2 to TRBJ2-3; 16 bases line up with TRBD2. CDR1 and CDR2 (germline): LGHNA, YNFKEQ. Trimming cost V 0 bases and J 5 bases; bases outside gene matches: 14. CDR3 length: 21 amino acids. The CDR3 nucleotides are TGTGCCAGCAGCCAAGATTGGAATCCGGGACTAGCGGGGGGGCTTGGAGATACGCAGTATTTT. It yields the protein CASSQDWNPGLAGGLGDTQYF.

The chain joins TRBV7-2 to TRBJ2-7; weak D call: TRBD2 (5 bases). The CDR3 runs 13 residues. V was shortened by 3 bases and J by 5 bases, with 11 bases between the two germline ends. The germline V gene encodes CDR1 SGHTA and CDR2 FQGNSA. The DNA of the CDR3 is TGTGCCAGCAGCTTCGAAGCGCGGGACGAGCAGTACTTC. It encodes CASSFEARDEQYF.

This clone has only one observation. The chain couples TRBV19 to TRBJ1-3; D gene unclear. The CDR3 is made up of 13 amino acids. Germline values: CDR1 LNHDA, CDR2 SQIVND (reference sequence). V lost 7 bases, J lost 4 bases, and 11 bases lay in between. The CDR3 DNA reads as TGTGCCAGTACCCCGGGAGCGGGAAACACCATATATTTT. It yields the protein CASTPGAGNTIYF.

This rearrangement joins TRBV9 to TRBJ2-5, with D uncertain. CDR1 and CDR2 (germline): SGDLS, YYNGEE. Trimming took off 2 bases at V and 5 bases at J, with 13 bases between the two ends. The CDR3 has 14 amino acids. DNA for the CDR3: TGTGCCAGCAGCGTTGGATCTCTACGTGAGACCCAGTACTTC. It encodes CASSVGSLRETQYF.

The chain recombines TRBV4-1 with TRBJ1-2; weak D call: TRBD1 (6 bases). V was pared by 1 base and J by 10 bases, with 16 bases between. Germline CDR1 is MGHRA and CDR2 is YSYEKL. The CDR3 extends over 14 amino acids. In DNA form, the CDR3 reads TGCGCCAGCAGCCAAGGTTGGGGGGCTATGGTCTACACCTTC. This codes for CASSQGWGAMVYTF.

The chain couples TRBV19 to TRBJ1-5; unclear D gene. Trimming took off 6 bases at V and 3 bases at J, with 12 bases between the two ends. CDR1 is LNHDA and CDR2 is SQIVND in the germline V gene (reference sequence). The CDR3 length is 14 residues. The DNA for the CDR3 is TGTGCCAGTAGGATGGGCCTCTACAATCAGCCCCAGCATTTT. Amino acids: CASRMGLYNQPQHF.

This rearrangement joins TRBV2 to TRBJ1-2, with D perhaps matching TRBD1 (5 bases). Trimming cost V 2 bases and J 4 bases, with 14 bases left between them. Germline lookup yields CDR1 SNHLY and CDR2 FYNNEI. The CDR3 length is 15 residues. CDR3 in amino acids: CASSELAGNGYGYTF. The CDR3 nucleotides are TGTGCCAGCAGTGAACTGGCAGGGAACGGCTATGGCTACACCTTC.

J is TRBJ2-2 and V is TRBV30; D not certain. V was cut by 5 bases and J by 7 bases, with 11 bases left in between. The V gene's germline CDR1 is GTSNPN and CDR2 SVGIG (reference sequence). The CDR3 is 12 residues long. The CDR3 sequence is CAWGPVGGELFF. In DNA form, the CDR3 reads TGTGCCTGGGGGCCGGTGGGCGGGGAGCTGTTTTTT. The full variable domain, rest sourced from reference TRBV30 and TRBJ2-2, is SQTIHQWPATLVQPVGSPLSLECTVEGTSNPNLYWYRQAAGRGLQLLFYSVGIGQISSEVPQNLSASRPQDRQFILSSKKLLLSDSGFYLCAWGPVGGELFFGEGSRLTVL.

This clone has only one observation. V gene TRBV2 combines with J gene TRBJ1-1; D remains unclear. CDR3 size: 13 residues. Trimming pared 3 bases from V and 1 base from J, leaving 6 bases between. The germline gives CDR1 SNHLY, CDR2 FYNNEI. CDR3 DNA sequence: TGTGCCAGCAGTGATTCTTGGAACACTGAAGCTTTCTTT. It yields the protein CASSDSWNTEAFF.

The chain recombines TRBV7-9 with TRBJ1-2; possibly TRBD1 for D (6 bases). Per the germline V gene, CDR1 is SEHNR and CDR2 is FQNEAQ (reference sequence). CDR3 length equals 15 residues. V was pared by 5 bases and J by 4 bases, with 17 bases between. This CDR3 is CASSPYREGGYGYTF. CDR3 in DNA: TGTGCCAGCAGCCCCTACAGGGAAGGGGGCTATGGCTACACCTTC. The full variable domain, its missing parts supplied by reference TRBV7-9 and TRBJ1-2, is DTGVSQNPRHKITKRGQNVTFRCDPISEHNRLYWYRQTLGQGPEFLTYFQNEAQLEKSRLLSDRFSAERPKGSFSTLEIQRTEQGDSAMYLCASSPYREGGYGYTFGSGTRLTVV.

The V call is TRBV6-6, the J call TRBJ2-1; tentative D call: TRBD2 (6 bases). Deletions cut 8 bases from V and 10 bases from J, with 18 bases between. Germline CDR1 is MNHNY and CDR2 is SVGAGI (reference sequence). The CDR3 sequence is 13 residues long. The CDR3 here is CASSSLRGNEQFF. The CDR3 region has the DNA TGTGCCAGCTCTTCCCTCCGGGGGAACGAGCAGTTCTTC.

The V call is TRBV19, the J call TRBJ2-3; D may be TRBD1 (5 bases). In germline, CDR1 is LNHDA, CDR2 SQIVND (reference sequence). The V end was cut by 0 bases, the J end by 0 bases, with 7 bases between. The CDR3 loop spans 15 amino acids. Written as DNA, the CDR3 is TGTGCCAGTAGTATAGAGACAGCTAGCACAGATACGCAGTATTTT. Translated, it gives CASSIETASTDTQYF.

The rearrangement links TRBV5-6 to TRBJ2-7; 8 bases align to TRBD2. V shed 3 bases, J shed 11 bases, and the junction held 10 bases outside the gene matches. CDR1 is SGHDT, CDR2 YYEEEE, per germline. The CDR3 sequence is 13 residues long. Here the CDR3 reads CASSWPGGRWEYF. The CDR3 DNA reads as TGTGCCAGCAGCTGGCCGGGGGGGCGATGGGAGTACTTC.

V and J are TRBV28 and TRBJ2-5; D might be TRBD1 (6 bases). Trimming stripped 6 bases from V and 4 bases from J, with 15 bases between. Per the germline V gene, CDR1 is MDHEN and CDR2 is SYDVKM. This CDR3 region has 14 residues. Here the CDR3 DNA reads TGTGCCAGCAGCTCACAGGGAAGGAGAGAGACCCAGTACTTC. It encodes CASSSQGRRETQYF.

The V and J genes are TRBV30 and TRBJ2-2; D may match TRBD1 or TRBD2 (5 bases each). CDR3 size: 16 residues. Germline V gene sequence: CDR1 GTSNPN, CDR2 SVGIG (reference sequence). Deletions cut 4 bases from V and 0 bases from J, with 15 bases between. For the CDR3, the DNA is TGTGCCTGGATTTGGGGGAGTACCCCGAACACCGGGGAGCTGTTTTTT. Residues: CAWIWGSTPNTGELFF.

The chain carries TRBV18 and TRBJ1-2; 8 positions agree with TRBD1. The CDR3 is 15 amino acids. Per germline, CDR1 KGHSH and CDR2 LQKENI. V trimming: 6 bases; J trimming: 7 bases; junction bases outside the gene matches: 13. In DNA form, the CDR3 reads TGTGCCAGCTCCCAGAGACAGGGGCGGAATGCTGGCTACACCTTC. It is translated as CASSQRQGRNAGYTF.

The chain employs TRBV2 and TRBJ1-1; possibly TRBD1 for D (6 bases). The germline V and J ends were trimmed by 6 bases and 2 bases, with 10 bases remaining between them. The CDR3 contains 13 residues. The germline V gene encodes CDR1 SNHLY and CDR2 FYNNEI. CDR3 sequence reads: CASSYRDNTEAFF. As DNA, the CDR3 is TGTGCCAGCAGCTACAGGGATAACACTGAAGCTTTCTTT.

The chain joins TRBV19 to TRBJ2-3; TRBD2 agrees at 8 bases. The CDR3 length is 14 residues. V gave up 10 bases and J gave up 4 bases; unmatched junction bases: 10. The V gene's germline CDR1 is LNHDA and CDR2 SQIVND (reference sequence). The CDR3 nucleotides are TGTGCCACCACCTCCGGGACTAGAGCAGATACGCAGTATTTT. Its translation is CATTSGTRADTQYF.

V and J are TRBV23-1 and TRBJ2-5; D might be TRBD1 (6 bases). TRBV23-1 falls under the ORF class, with uncertain function. This CDR3 contains 15 residues. Trimming removed 8 bases at V and 5 bases at J, with 21 bases between. CDR3 sequence: CASGVIQGLWETQYF. In DNA, the CDR3 is TGCGCCAGCGGTGTGATCCAGGGGCTTTGGGAGACCCAGTACTTC.

The chain has TRBV30 and TRBJ2-2; the match to TRBD1 covers 7 bases. V lost 4 bases and J lost 7; bases outside the gene matches: 6. CDR1 and CDR2 (germline): GTSNPN, SVGIG (reference sequence). The length of the CDR3 is 13 residues. Here the CDR3 reads CAWKGTVHGELFF. The DNA of the CDR3 is TGTGCCTGGAAGGGGACAGTGCACGGGGAGCTGTTTTTT.

This clone was found once. The V and J genes are TRBV7-2 and TRBJ2-2, with 10 bases aligning to TRBD2. Germline V gives CDR1 SGHTA, CDR2 FQGNSA. Trimming at V came to 5 bases and at J to 1 base, leaving 7 bases not matched to a gene. This CDR3 is built from 17 residues. The CDR3 nucleotides are TGTGCCAGCAGCCCGACCCGACTAGCGGGGAACACCGGGGAGCTGTTTTTT. Translated: CASSPTRLAGNTGELFF.

DNA of the CDR3: TGTGCCAGCAGCTTGGACGGGGGGGATCGTCCGCAGTATTTT. Translating gives CASSLDGGDRPQYF. This rearrangement joins TRBV5-6 to TRBJ2-3; 8 bases are a match to TRBD2. The CDR3 loop spans 14 amino acids. Germline CDR1 is SGHDT and CDR2 is YYEEEE. V trimming: 0 bases; J trimming: 10 bases; junction bases outside the gene matches: 7.

The chain uses TRBV5-4 and TRBJ2-7, with TRBD1 matching over 9 bases. V shed 7 bases, J shed 0 bases, and the junction held 14 bases outside the gene matches. The CDR3 is 17 residues long. CDR1 and CDR2 from the germline V gene are SGHNT and YYREEE (reference sequence). The CDR3 DNA reads as TGTGCCAGCGGTAAGGGACAGGGAAGGATGAGCTCCTACGAGCAGTACTTC. Its protein product is CASGKGQGRMSSYEQYF.

The chain couples TRBV11-3 to TRBJ2-2; no firm D call. The CDR3 is 14 amino acids. CDR1 is SGHNT, CDR2 YENEEA, per germline. The ends were cut back, 4 bases at V and 0 bases at J, with 6 bases in the middle. The CDR3 DNA sequence: TGTGCCAGCAGCTCCGGCGCGAACACCGGGGAGCTGTTTTTT. Translation gives CASSSGANTGELFF.